This passage covers 15 T cell receptor beta chains from one sample sequenced in a study of blood T cell repertoires in COVID-19. Libraries were prepared by immunoSEQ multiplex PCR; TCRdb keeps only in-frame clonotypes and omits some of them. The table includes 260,000 or so clones, 88% detected once. The sample taken for sequencing was peripheral blood. Every receptor here comes from a human donor in a cohort sampled during active COVID-19.

This chain uses TRBV6-6 with TRBJ2-3; 8 bases line up with TRBD2. V was clipped by 6 bases and J by 3 bases; unmatched bases: 23. Germline loops: CDR1 MNHNY, CDR2 SVGAGI (reference sequence). The CDR3 contains 20 residues. The CDR3 sequence is CASSDGIAGSLPPSTDTQYF. CDR3 nucleotide sequence: TGTGCCAGCAGCGACGGGATAGCGGGATCCTTACCCCCGAGTACAGATACGCAGTATTTT.

This rearrangement joins TRBV2 to TRBJ2-7; D is perhaps TRBD2 (6 bases). The germline CDR1 and CDR2 sequences are SNHLY and FYNNEI. Deletions cut 7 bases from V and 2 bases from J, with 18 bases between. The CDR3 has 15 residues. The CDR3: CASIETGLPPYEQYF. CDR3 nucleotide sequence: TGTGCCAGCATTGAGACGGGACTCCCACCCTACGAGCAGTACTTC.

The chain employs TRBV6-6 and TRBJ2-7, with a tentative D call TRBD1 (5 bases). Germline assignment: CDR1 MNHNY and CDR2 SVGAGI (reference sequence). This CDR3 is 14 amino acids long. Trimming removed 6 bases from V and 3 bases from J, with 15 bases in between. This chain's CDR3 is CASSPRVGHYEQYF. The CDR3 coding sequence is TGTGCCAGCAGCCCCAGGGTGGGCCACTACGAGCAGTACTTC.

This clone has just one count. The rearrangement links TRBV27 to TRBJ1-6; 7 bases are shared with TRBD1. Germline CDR1 MNHEY, CDR2 SMNVEV (reference sequence). The CDR3 extends over 21 amino acids. With V trimmed by 2 bases and J by 7 bases, 23 bases remained unmatched. The CDR3 loop reads CASSLLPPGQTTAVTNSPLHF. The CDR3 nucleotides read TGTGCCAGCAGTTTACTCCCGCCGGGACAGACGACTGCGGTTACCAATTCACCCCTCCACTTT.

This rearrangement joins TRBV9 to TRBJ1-2, with D possibly TRBD1 on 6 matching bases. Trimming took off 4 bases at V and 4 bases at J, with 17 bases between the two ends. CDR3 length equals 15 residues. Germline V lookup: CDR1 SGDLS, CDR2 YYNGEE. CDR3: CASSPRGDSLYGYTF. The CDR3, as DNA: TGTGCCAGCAGCCCCAGGGGTGACAGCCTCTATGGCTACACCTTC.

The chain combines TRBV7-2 with TRBJ1-5; D might be TRBD1 (5 bases). The V gene's germline CDR1 is SGHTA and CDR2 FQGNSA. The CDR3 has 16 amino acids. The ends were cut back, 2 bases at V and 6 bases at J, with 17 bases in the middle. This CDR3 is CASSLNGRGGRQPQHF. DNA of the CDR3: TGTGCCAGCAGCTTAAATGGGAGGGGCGGGCGTCAGCCCCAGCATTTT.

This clone appeared a few times. V usage is TRBV19 and J usage is TRBJ1-6; TRBD1 agrees at 7 bases. CDR3 length: 14 residues. Per germline, CDR1 LNHDA and CDR2 SQIVND (reference sequence). With V trimmed by 4 bases and J by 7 bases, 4 bases remained unmatched. The CDR3 DNA follows: TGTGCCAGTAGTACCCAGGGGGAGAATTCACCCCTCCACTTT. It yields the protein CASSTQGENSPLHF.

The gene calls are TRBV6-2 or TRBV6-3 and TRBJ2-7; TRBD2 matches 11 bases. From germline, CDR1 is MNHEY and CDR2 SVGEGT. CDR3 length: 16 residues. The junction had 8 bases not matched to a gene; V was cut back by 0 bases and J by 7 bases. The DNA of the CDR3 is TGTGCCAGCAGTTACTCGAGACTAGCGGGAAGGTGGGAGCAGTACTTC. It yields the protein CASSYSRLAGRWEQYF.

This chain connects TRBV19 to TRBJ2-7, with 8 nucleotides matching TRBD1. CDR1 LNHDA and CDR2 SQIVND come from the germline V gene (reference sequence). The CDR3 sequence is 12 residues long. Germline trimming cut 6 bases from V and 6 bases from J; bases unmatched to any gene: 4. CDR3 DNA sequence: TGTGCCAGTAGGAGCCAGGGGGCCGAGCAGTACTTC. Translated: CASRSQGAEQYF.

In this sample, this clone turned up once. The rearrangement links TRBV7-8 to TRBJ2-3; tentative D call: TRBD2 (6 bases). V lost 8 bases, J lost 3 bases, and 18 bases lay in between. CDR3 size: 15 residues. Germline V gene sequence: CDR1 SGHVS, CDR2 FQNEAQ. The CDR3 bases are TGTGCCAGCCGCAGCCCGGGGGTGGGGACAGATACGCAGTATTTT. Its protein product is CASRSPGVGTDTQYF.

The chain joins TRBV10-3 to TRBJ2-1, with D perhaps TRBD2 (5 bases). The germline CDR1 and CDR2 sequences are ENHRY and SYGVKD. The germline V and J ends were trimmed by 4 bases and 0 bases, with 7 bases remaining between them. This CDR3 comprises 14 residues. CDR3 region: CAISGAASYNEQFF. CDR3 bases: TGTGCCATCAGTGGAGCGGCCTCCTACAATGAGCAGTTCTTC.

V is TRBV7-2 and J is TRBJ2-1, with TRBD2 matching over 9 bases. The CDR3 runs 17 residues. CDR1 is SGHTA, CDR2 FQGNSA, per germline. Losses at the gene ends were 5 bases for V and 4 bases for J; bases not matched to a gene: 12. CDR3 nucleotides: TGTGCCAGCAGCCCGAGTTCCGGGACTAGCTCTTACAATGAGCAGTTCTTC. This translates into CASSPSSGTSSYNEQFF.

The V and J genes are TRBV7-2 and TRBJ2-2; TRBD1 is a possible D gene (6 bases). The CDR3 extends over 15 amino acids. Germline V lookup: CDR1 SGHTA, CDR2 FQGNSA. Between the trimmed V and J ends, which lost 2 bases and 3 bases, there was a span of 10 bases. For the CDR3, the DNA is TGTGCCAGCAGCTTACAAGCAGGGGACACCGGGGAGCTGTTTTTT. Translating gives CASSLQAGDTGELFF.

The chain uses TRBV6-2 or TRBV6-3 and TRBJ2-2, with TRBD2 matching 13 bases. CDR3 length: 17 residues. Trimming removed 6 bases from V and 6 bases from J; junction bases left unmatched: 10. CDR1 and CDR2 (germline): MNHEY, SVGEGT. For the CDR3, the DNA is TGTGCCAGCAGCCGAGGACTAGCGGGAGTGAGCCCCGGGGAGCTGTTTTTT. It yields the protein CASSRGLAGVSPGELFF.

V and J are TRBV11-3 and TRBJ1-1; D remains ambiguous. The length of the CDR3 is 15 residues. V lost 1 base and J 5 bases, leaving 14 bases between the germline ends. Germline loops: CDR1 SGHNT, CDR2 YENEEA. CDR3 region: CASSLGHGGRTEAFF. DNA of the CDR3: TGTGCCAGCAGCTTAGGACACGGAGGTCGAACTGAAGCTTTCTTT.